Presented here are 21 T cell receptor beta chains from one specimen sequenced in a study of T cell responses to AZD1222 COVID-19 vaccine. Assay used: immunoSEQ multiplex PCR; TCRdb lists only in-frame clones, some missing. The table has 93,000 or so clones, 90% seen once. Sequences were derived from peripheral blood, sampled on day 0 of AZD1222 vaccination. The receptors here all came from an adult in good health.

V is TRBV18 and J is TRBJ1-1, with a possible D match to TRBD1 (6 bases). Germline CDR1 and CDR2: KGHSH and LQKENI. V dropped 8 bases and J dropped 1 base, with 11 bases sitting between them. This CDR3 is built from 13 residues. As DNA, the CDR3 is TGTGCCAGCGCACAGGGAGGGAACACTGAAGCTTTCTTT. Its translation is CASAQGGNTEAFF.

This chain connects TRBV27 to TRBJ2-7, with D unclear. The CDR3 extends over 13 amino acids. Germline-derived CDR1 and CDR2 are MNHEY and SMNVEV (reference sequence). The V end was cut by 3 bases, the J end by 3 bases, with 9 bases between. CDR3 sequence: CASSFRLNYEQYF. The CDR3 coding sequence is TGTGCCAGCAGTTTTCGACTGAACTACGAGCAGTACTTC.

The chain links TRBV28 to TRBJ1-1; weak D call: TRBD1 (5 bases). Looked up from germline, CDR1 is MDHEN and CDR2 is SYDVKM. V was shortened by 2 bases and J by 8 bases, with 9 bases between the two germline ends. The length of the CDR3 is 12 residues. For the CDR3, the DNA is TGTGCCAGCAGTTTAATCCGGGACGAAGCTTTCTTT. Protein: CASSLIRDEAFF.

V and J are TRBV27 and TRBJ2-5; maybe TRBD1 (6 bases). The CDR3 covers 15 residues. V was cut by 0 bases and J by 5 bases, with 13 bases left in between. CDR1 MNHEY and CDR2 SMNVEV come from the germline V gene (reference sequence). The CDR3 sequence is CASSLSAGVKETQYF. The CDR3 DNA follows: TGTGCCAGCAGTTTATCGGCAGGGGTTAAGGAGACCCAGTACTTC.

CDR3 amino acids: CASSPSRDTTTLKYF. The CDR3 coding sequence is TGTGCCAGCAGCCCCTCCCGGGACACCACTACGTTGAAGTACTTC. The rearrangement links TRBV7-3 to TRBJ2-7, with D maybe TRBD1 (6 bases). This CDR3 region has 15 residues. CDR1 and CDR2 (germline): SGHTA, FQGTGA. V shed 5 bases and J shed 11 bases, with 25 bases lying between them.

V and J are TRBV29-1 and TRBJ2-5; D gene unclear. Per the germline V gene, CDR1 is SQVTM and CDR2 is ANQGSEA. The length of the CDR3 is 10 residues. The V end was cut by 6 bases, the J end by 5 bases, with 7 bases between. The chain's CDR3 is CSVVQETQYF. In DNA form, the CDR3 reads TGCAGCGTAGTTCAGGAGACCCAGTACTTC.

The chain recombines TRBV2 with TRBJ2-7; maybe TRBD2 (6 bases). The CDR3 covers 11 residues. Germline CDR1 is SNHLY and CDR2 is FYNNEI. Trimming took off 4 bases at V and 7 bases at J, with 8 bases between the two ends. The CDR3 reads CASSAGVEQYF. The CDR3 DNA reads as TGTGCCAGCAGTGCGGGGGTTGAGCAGTACTTC. Drawing the rest from reference TRBV2 and TRBJ2-7, the complete variable domain is EPEVTQTPSHQVTQMGQEVILRCVPISNHLYFYWYRQILGQKVEFLVSFYNNEISEKSEIFDDQFSVERPDGSNFTLKIRSTKLEDSAMYFCASSAGVEQYFGPGTRLTVT.

The chain has TRBV2 and TRBJ2-5, with 8 bases lining up with TRBD2. V trimming: 4 bases; J trimming: 4 bases; junction bases outside the gene matches: 17. Germline CDR1 is SNHLY and CDR2 is FYNNEI. The length of the CDR3 is 18 residues. As DNA, the CDR3 is TGTGCCAGCAGTGGCCCCGGGGGGAGCGGGGGTGAGGGAGAGACCCAGTACTTC. It yields the protein CASSGPGGSGGEGETQYF.

The rearrangement uses TRBV5-3 and TRBJ1-6, with TRBD1 matching over 7 bases. TRBV5-3 is an ORF, and what it does is uncertain. Trimming cost V 1 base and J 9 bases; bases outside gene matches: 16. The CDR3 sequence is 18 residues long. The CDR3 DNA sequence: TGTGCCAGAAGCTTGCGAGACAGGGTGTTATTTTTTCTTTCACCCCTCCACTTT. Translated, it gives CARSLRDRVLFFLSPLHF.

The chain combines TRBV5-6 with TRBJ1-5, with unresolved D. The CDR3 totals 15 residues. V lost 5 bases, J lost 0 bases, and 12 bases lay in between. Germline V gene lookup returns CDR1 SGHDT and CDR2 YYEEEE. CDR3 in DNA: TGTGCCAGCAGTTTGCAGACATATAGCAATCAGCCCCAGCATTTT. The encoded protein is CASSLQTYSNQPQHF.

J is TRBJ2-7 and V is TRBV9; D is uncertain. Germline assignment: CDR1 SGDLS and CDR2 YYNGEE. The CDR3 runs to 13 residues. V was pared by 1 base and J by 1 base, with 6 bases between. The CDR3 sequence is CASSVTPSYEQYF. CDR3 bases: TGTGCCAGCAGCGTAACCCCTTCCTACGAGCAGTACTTC.

CDR3 in amino acids: CAWRGFQETQYF. CDR3 bases: TGTGCCTGGAGGGGGTTCCAAGAGACCCAGTACTTC. V and J are TRBV30 and TRBJ2-5; D remains unclear. Germline values: CDR1 GTSNPN, CDR2 SVGIG (reference sequence). The length of the CDR3 is 12 residues. V gave up 3 bases and J gave up 1 base, with 6 bases separating them.

The chain couples TRBV5-1 to TRBJ2-6, with TRBD1 as a possible D gene (6 bases). The CDR3 loop spans 15 amino acids. The germline CDR1 and CDR2 sequences are SGHRS and YFSETQ. Trimming cost V 4 bases and J 4 bases, with 12 bases left between them. The CDR3 nucleotides are TGCGCCAGCAGCCAGGGGTTTTCCGGGGCCAACGTCCTGACTTTC. Residues: CASSQGFSGANVLTF.

The chain links TRBV19 to TRBJ1-1; 7 bases align to TRBD1. This CDR3 is 14 amino acids long. V shed 4 bases, J shed 4 bases, and the junction held 6 bases outside the gene matches. From germline, CDR1 is LNHDA and CDR2 SQIVND (reference sequence). Here the CDR3 reads CASSTSGGSTEAFF. In nucleotides, the CDR3 is TGTGCCAGTAGTACCTCAGGGGGGAGCACTGAAGCTTTCTTT.

The V and J genes are TRBV6-5 and TRBJ1-5, with TRBD1 as a possible D gene (6 bases). This CDR3 region has 14 residues. V lost 5 bases and J 0 bases, leaving 8 bases between the germline ends. Germline-derived CDR1 and CDR2 are MNHEY and SVGAGI. The CDR3, as DNA: TGTGCCAGCAGTAGACAGGATAGCAATCAGCCCCAGCATTTT. Translation: CASSRQDSNQPQHF.

This clone was found a few times. J is TRBJ2-7 and V is TRBV6-1, with 7 bases identical to TRBD1. The CDR3 extends over 15 amino acids. The germline gives CDR1 MNHNS, CDR2 SASEGT. With 0 bases clipped from V and 0 bases from J, the junction kept 2 bases outside the gene matches. CDR3 amino acids: CASSEARDSSYEQYF. The CDR3 DNA is TGTGCCAGCAGTGAAGCGAGGGACAGCTCCTACGAGCAGTACTTC.

This sequence joins TRBV20-1 and TRBJ2-5; no reliable D call. In germline, CDR1 is DFQATT, CDR2 SNEGSKA (reference sequence). The CDR3 is 11 residues long. V lost 6 bases, J lost 0 bases, and 5 bases lay in between. The CDR3 nucleotides read TGCAGTGCCCAACACCAAGAGACCCAGTACTTC. Amino acids: CSAQHQETQYF.

The CDR3 nucleotides are TGTGCCAGTGTAGGAGCGGGGGCCGGTCAGCCCCAGCATTTT. Residues: CASVGAGAGQPQHF. The chain carries TRBV19 and TRBJ1-5; the D gene is possibly TRBD1 (6 bases). In germline, CDR1 is LNHDA, CDR2 SQIVND (reference sequence). Trimming left V 8 bases short and J 6 bases short, with 17 bases between. The CDR3 is 14 amino acids.

The genes are TRBV18 and TRBJ2-7, with 8 bases fitting TRBD1. Germline-derived CDR1 and CDR2 are KGHSH and LQKENI. The V segment lost 0 bases and the J segment 4 bases; nucleotides outside the gene matches: 5. This CDR3 is 15 amino acids long. The CDR3 spells CASSPPGTGKYEQYF. For the CDR3, the DNA is TGTGCCAGCTCACCACCGGGGACAGGCAAGTACGAGCAGTACTTC. The whole variable domain, filled in from reference TRBV18 and TRBJ2-7, reads NAGVMQNPRHLVRRRGQEARLRCSPMKGHSHVYWYRQLPEEGLKFMVYLQKENIIDESGMPKERFSAEFPKEGPSILRIQQVVRGDSAAYFCASSPPGTGKYEQYFGPGTRLTVT.

V is TRBV6-2 or TRBV6-3 and J is TRBJ2-7; no clear D. The V gene's germline CDR1 is MNHEY and CDR2 SVGEGT. V was pared by 3 bases and J by 0 bases, with 9 bases between. The CDR3 runs 14 residues. The CDR3: CASSYSKGSYEQYF. The CDR3 coding sequence is TGTGCCAGCAGTTATAGCAAGGGCTCCTACGAGCAGTACTTC.

This clone was seen a few times. The chain is built from TRBV20-1 and TRBJ1-2; D possibly corresponds to TRBD1 (6 bases). This CDR3 comprises 11 residues. V was shortened by 3 bases and J by 6 bases, with 8 bases between the two germline ends. CDR1 and CDR2 from the germline V gene are DFQATT and SNEGSKA (reference sequence). DNA of the CDR3: TGCAGTGCTAGTAGACAGGATGGCTACACCTTC. This codes for CSASRQDGYTF.